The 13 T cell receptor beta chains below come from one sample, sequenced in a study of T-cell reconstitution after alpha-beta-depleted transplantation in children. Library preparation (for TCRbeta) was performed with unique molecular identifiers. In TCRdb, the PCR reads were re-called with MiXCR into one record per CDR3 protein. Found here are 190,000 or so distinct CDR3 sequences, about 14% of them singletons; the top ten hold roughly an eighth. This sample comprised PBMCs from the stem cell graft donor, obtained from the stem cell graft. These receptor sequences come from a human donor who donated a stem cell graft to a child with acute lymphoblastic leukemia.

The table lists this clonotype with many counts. CDR3 sequence (DNA): TGCGCCAGCAGCCCGGACAGCGCTGAAGCTTTCTTT. The encoded protein is CASSPDSAEAFF. The V gene is TRBV5-1, the J gene TRBJ1-1, with D perhaps matching TRBD1 (6 bases). Germline CDR1 and CDR2: SGHRS and YFSETQ. The CDR3 sequence is 12 residues long. The V end was cut by 4 bases, the J end by 6 bases, with 10 bases between.

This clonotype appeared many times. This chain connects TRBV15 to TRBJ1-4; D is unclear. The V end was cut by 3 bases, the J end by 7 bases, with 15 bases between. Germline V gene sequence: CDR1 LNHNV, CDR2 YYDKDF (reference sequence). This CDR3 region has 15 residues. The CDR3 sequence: CATSRDSLGTEKLFF. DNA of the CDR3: TGTGCCACCAGCAGGGATTCGCTCGGAACTGAAAAACTGTTTTTT. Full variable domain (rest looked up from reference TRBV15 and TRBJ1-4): DAMVIQNPRYQVTQFGKPVTLSCSQTLNHNVMYWYQQKSSQAPKLLFHYYDKDFNNEADTPDNFQSRRPNTSFCFLDIRSPGLGDTAMYLCATSRDSLGTEKLFFGSGTQLSVL.

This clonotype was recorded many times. CDR3 in DNA: TGCAGTGCTAGTGCATCAACCAGGGTCCACGAGCAGTACTTC. Amino acid sequence: CSASASTRVHEQYF. The gene calls are TRBV20-1 and TRBJ2-7, with D perhaps matching TRBD1 (5 bases). V gave up 3 bases and J gave up 5 bases, with 17 bases separating them. This CDR3 spans 14 amino acids. Germline V lookup: CDR1 DFQATT, CDR2 SNEGSKA (reference sequence).

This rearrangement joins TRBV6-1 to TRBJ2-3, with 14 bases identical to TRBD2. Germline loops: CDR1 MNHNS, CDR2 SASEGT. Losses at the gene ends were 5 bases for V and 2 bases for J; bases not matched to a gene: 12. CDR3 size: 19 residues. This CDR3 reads CASSRPTSGRAGVTDTQYF. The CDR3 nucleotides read TGTGCCAGCAGTCGCCCGACTAGCGGGAGGGCCGGGGTCACAGATACGCAGTATTTT.

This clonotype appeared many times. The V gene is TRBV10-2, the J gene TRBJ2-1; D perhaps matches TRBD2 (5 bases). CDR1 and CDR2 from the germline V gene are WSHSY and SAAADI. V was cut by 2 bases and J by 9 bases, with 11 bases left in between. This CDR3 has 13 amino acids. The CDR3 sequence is CASSEPGYGEQFF. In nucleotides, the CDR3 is TGCGCCAGCAGTGAGCCGGGGTATGGTGAGCAGTTCTTC.

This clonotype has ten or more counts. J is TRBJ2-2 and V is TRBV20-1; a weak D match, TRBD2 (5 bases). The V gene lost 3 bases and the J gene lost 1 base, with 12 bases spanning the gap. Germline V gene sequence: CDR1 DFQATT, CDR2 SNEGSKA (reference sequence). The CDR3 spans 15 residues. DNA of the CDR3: TGCAGTGCTAGGGAGGCGCGGCGGAACACCGGGGAGCTGTTTTTT. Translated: CSAREARRNTGELFF.

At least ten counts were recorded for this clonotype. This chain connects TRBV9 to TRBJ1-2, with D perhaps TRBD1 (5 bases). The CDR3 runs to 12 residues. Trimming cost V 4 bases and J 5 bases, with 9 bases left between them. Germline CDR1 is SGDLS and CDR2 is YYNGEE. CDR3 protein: CASSTQGYGYTF. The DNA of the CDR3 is TGTGCCAGCAGCACCCAGGGTTATGGCTACACCTTC. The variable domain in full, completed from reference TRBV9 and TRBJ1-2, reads DSGVTQTPKHLITATGQRVTLRCSPRSGDLSVYWYQQSLDQGLQFLIQYYNGEERAKGNILERFSAQQFPDLHSELNLSSLELGDSALYFCASSTQGYGYTFGSGTRLTVV.

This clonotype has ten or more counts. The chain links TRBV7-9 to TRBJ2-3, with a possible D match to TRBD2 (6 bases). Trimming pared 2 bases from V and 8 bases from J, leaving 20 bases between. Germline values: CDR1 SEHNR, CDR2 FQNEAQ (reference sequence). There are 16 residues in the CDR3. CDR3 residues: CASSLQATRLGVTQYF. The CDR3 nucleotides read TGTGCCAGCAGCTTACAGGCTACCCGACTAGGGGTTACGCAGTATTTT. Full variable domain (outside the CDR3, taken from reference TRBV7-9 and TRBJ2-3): DTGVSQNPRHKITKRGQNVTFRCDPISEHNRLYWYRQTLGQGPEFLTYFQNEAQLEKSRLLSDRFSAERPKGSFSTLEIQRTEQGDSAMYLCASSLQATRLGVTQYFGPGTRLTVL.

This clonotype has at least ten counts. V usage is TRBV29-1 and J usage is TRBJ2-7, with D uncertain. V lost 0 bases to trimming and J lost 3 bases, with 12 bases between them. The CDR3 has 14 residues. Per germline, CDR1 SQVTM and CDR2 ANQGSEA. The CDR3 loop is CSVEDLGGSYEQYF. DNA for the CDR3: TGCAGCGTTGAAGATTTGGGTGGTAGCTACGAGCAGTACTTC.

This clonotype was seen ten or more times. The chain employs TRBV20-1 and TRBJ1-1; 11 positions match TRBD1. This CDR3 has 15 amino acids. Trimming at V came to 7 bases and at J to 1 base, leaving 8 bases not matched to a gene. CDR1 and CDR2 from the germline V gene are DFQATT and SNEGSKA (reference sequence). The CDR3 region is CSVPDRGRGNTEAFF. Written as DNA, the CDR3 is TGCAGTGTTCCGGACAGGGGGCGCGGGAACACTGAAGCTTTCTTT.

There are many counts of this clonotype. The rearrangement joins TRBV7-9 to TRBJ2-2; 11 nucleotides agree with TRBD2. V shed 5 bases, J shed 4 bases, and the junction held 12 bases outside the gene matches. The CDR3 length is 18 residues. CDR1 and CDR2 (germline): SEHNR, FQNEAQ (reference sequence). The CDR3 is CASSPRDSGRAGTGELFF. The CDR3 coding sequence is TGTGCCAGCAGCCCGCGGGATAGCGGGAGGGCCGGCACCGGGGAGCTGTTTTTT.

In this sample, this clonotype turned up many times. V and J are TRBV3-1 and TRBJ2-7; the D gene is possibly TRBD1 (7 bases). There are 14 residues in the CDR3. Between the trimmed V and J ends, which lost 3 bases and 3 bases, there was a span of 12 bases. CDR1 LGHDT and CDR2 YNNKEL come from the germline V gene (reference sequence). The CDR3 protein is CASSHGRGDYEQYF. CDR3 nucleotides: TGTGCCAGCAGCCATGGCAGGGGGGACTACGAGCAGTACTTC.

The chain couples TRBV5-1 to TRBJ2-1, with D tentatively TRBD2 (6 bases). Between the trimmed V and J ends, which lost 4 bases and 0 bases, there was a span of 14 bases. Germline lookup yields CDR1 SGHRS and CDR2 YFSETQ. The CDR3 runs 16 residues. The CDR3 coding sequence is TGCGCCAGCAGCGCGGACCCGGGACTCTCCTACAATGAGCAGTTCTTC. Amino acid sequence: CASSADPGLSYNEQFF.